Below, one T cell receptor beta chain is given with its context. The investigators amplified TCR beta CDR3 regions from RNA transcripts. The study used the HTBI primer set for a first-round RT-PCR of the TCR CDR3. One entry per CDR3 protein results from TCRdb running MiXCR on the multiplex PCR reads. This repertoire shows 750,000 to 950,000 distinct CDR3 sequences, more than 30% found once; its top ten account for more than 7%. Germline V gene sequence: CDR1 DFQATT, CDR2 SNEGSKA (reference sequence). With V trimmed by 5 bases and J by 6 bases, 12 bases remained unmatched. This CDR3 comprises 15 residues. The sample belongs to a study of T cells in Graves' hyperthyroidism and ophthalmopathy.

This clonotype originated in a man aged 18-30 years with Graves' hyperthyroidism. V and J are TRBV20-1 and TRBJ2-7, with 11 bases aligning to TRBD2. Sample: blood. The CDR3 DNA sequence: TGCAGTGCTGAGACTAGCGGGACAGGCCCCTTCGAGCAGTACTTC. Its translation is CSAETSGTGPFEQYF.